The 10 T cell receptor beta chains reported below all come from one sample, sequenced in a study of early T cells in non-severe SARS-CoV-2 infection. TCRdb independently ran MiXCR on the 5' RACE reads; one entry per CDR3 protein. The profile shows tens of thousands of distinct CDR3 sequences, roughly 6.8% of them singletons. Specimen: whole blood, collected at baseline. Every receptor here comes from an adult who was a healthcare worker with PCR-confirmed SARS-CoV-2 infection or an uninfected control (not recorded which).

Comments on this clonotype: At one end the junction does not follow the germline gene, possibly because of a read error. The gene calls are TRBV12-3 or TRBV12-4 and TRBJ2-2, with D perhaps TRBD2 (6 bases). This CDR3 contains 16 residues. The CDR3, as DNA: TGTGCCAGCAGTTTCTCGGGCGGGACGAACACCGGGGAGCCGTTTTTT. Translating it yields CASSFSGGTNTGEPFF.

This clonotype was seen ten or more times. This chain uses TRBV29-1 with TRBJ2-1, with a tentative D call TRBD2 (6 bases). CDR1 and CDR2 (germline): SQVTM, ANQGSEA. The CDR3 is 14 amino acids. V shed 5 bases and J shed 8 bases, with 19 bases lying between them. The CDR3 nucleotides are TGCAGCGTTCAGAGGGGCTCCCCGGGGGATGAGCAGTTCTTC. Its protein product is CSVQRGSPGDEQFF.

The chain is built from TRBV6-5 and TRBJ1-2; 9 bases match TRBD1. Germline V gene sequence: CDR1 MNHEY, CDR2 SVGAGI. The CDR3 runs to 13 residues. The V segment lost 2 bases and the J segment 7 bases; nucleotides outside the gene matches: 2. The CDR3 region has the DNA TGTGCCAGCAGTTACGGGACAGGGTTTGGCTACACCTTC. Amino acids: CASSYGTGFGYTF.

This clonotype was observed many times. In DNA form, the CDR3 reads TGTGCCAGCAGGACGGTGAACACTGAAGCTTTCTTT. Its translation: CASRTVNTEAFF. The chain joins TRBV6-1 to TRBJ1-1; D remains unclear. The CDR3 totals 12 residues. Germline loops: CDR1 MNHNS, CDR2 SASEGT. Between the trimmed V and J ends, which lost 6 bases and 0 bases, there was a span of 5 bases.

This clonotype was counted a single time. Given a much more abundant clone one base away, this may be a read error. The gene calls are TRBV27 and TRBJ2-3, with no clear D. Germline values: CDR1 MNHEY, CDR2 SMNVEV (reference sequence). This CDR3 is built from 13 residues. CDR3 nucleotides: TGTGCCAACAGTCCAAAGGGTCCCGATACGCAGTATTTT. Protein sequence: CANSPKGPDTQYF.

This clonotype was seen ten or more times. This chain uses TRBV6-2 or TRBV6-3 with TRBJ2-1; D is perhaps TRBD2 (5 bases). This CDR3 region has 11 residues. The V end lost 6 bases, the J end lost 8 bases, and 8 bases lay between the germline ends. Germline CDR1 reads MNHEY; CDR2 reads SVGEGT. The CDR3 DNA follows: TGTGCCAGCAGGTGGCGGGATGAGCAGTTCTTC. This codes for CASRWRDEQFF.

This clonotype was picked up a small number of times. The chain has TRBV10-3 and TRBJ2-5; possible D gene TRBD2, 5 bases. V lost 3 bases, J lost 4 bases, and 9 bases lay in between. The CDR3 totals 13 residues. In germline, CDR1 is ENHRY, CDR2 SYGVKD. CDR3 nucleotide sequence: TGTGCCATCAGTGAAGAGGGCCGAGAGACCCAGTACTTC. Residues: CAISEEGRETQYF.

This clonotype came up many times. V and J are TRBV30 and TRBJ2-7; 7 bases are a match to TRBD2. Germline CDR1 reads GTSNPN; CDR2 reads SVGIG (reference sequence). The CDR3 sequence is 14 residues long. V lost 4 bases to trimming and J lost 0 bases; unmatched junction nucleotides: 6. CDR3 DNA: TGTGCCTGGACCTCGGGGGAGGGCTCCTACGAGCAGTACTTC. Translating gives CAWTSGEGSYEQYF.

The gene calls are TRBV20-1 and TRBJ2-7; 8 bases are a match to TRBD1. V lost 5 bases to trimming and J lost 4 bases; unmatched junction nucleotides: 16. The length of the CDR3 is 16 residues. The germline V gene has CDR1 DFQATT and CDR2 SNEGSKA (reference sequence). CDR3 protein: CSAPIAQRTGSYEQYF. The CDR3 region has the DNA TGCAGTGCTCCGATCGCCCAGAGGACAGGGTCTTACGAGCAGTACTTC.

The rearrangement joins TRBV6-2 or TRBV6-3 to TRBJ1-1; unclear D gene. Trimming took 0 bases from V and 1 from J, leaving 12 bases between them. The germline CDR1 and CDR2 sequences are MNHEY and SVGEGT. The CDR3 has 16 residues. CDR3 protein: CASSYSRRMTNTEAFF. DNA for the CDR3: TGTGCCAGCAGTTACTCCAGACGGATGACGAACACTGAAGCTTTCTTT.